This T cell receptor (beta chain) is drawn from a study of esophageal squamous cell carcinoma under preoperative chemotherapy. The time point: after preoperative PTX-NDP chemotherapy. TCRdb used MiXCR to reprocess the PCR reads, holding one entry per CDR3 protein. This repertoire shows tens of thousands of distinct CDR3 sequences, 40% to 60% found once; its top ten account for less than 30%. The CDR3 spans 16 residues. The clonotype comes from a human donor with esophageal squamous cell carcinoma. The donor label of this sample is uncertain. Sample acquisition took place from a patient given preoperative chemotherapy. V is TRBV12-3 or TRBV12-4 and J is TRBJ2-3; D possibly corresponds to TRBD1 (6 bases). The J call may be in error: the DNA end matches TRBJ2-7 better. The CDR3 loop reads CASSTTRLGATDTQYF. As DNA, the CDR3 is TGTGCCAGCAGTACTACGAGGCTGGGGGCCACAGATACGCAGTACTTC.